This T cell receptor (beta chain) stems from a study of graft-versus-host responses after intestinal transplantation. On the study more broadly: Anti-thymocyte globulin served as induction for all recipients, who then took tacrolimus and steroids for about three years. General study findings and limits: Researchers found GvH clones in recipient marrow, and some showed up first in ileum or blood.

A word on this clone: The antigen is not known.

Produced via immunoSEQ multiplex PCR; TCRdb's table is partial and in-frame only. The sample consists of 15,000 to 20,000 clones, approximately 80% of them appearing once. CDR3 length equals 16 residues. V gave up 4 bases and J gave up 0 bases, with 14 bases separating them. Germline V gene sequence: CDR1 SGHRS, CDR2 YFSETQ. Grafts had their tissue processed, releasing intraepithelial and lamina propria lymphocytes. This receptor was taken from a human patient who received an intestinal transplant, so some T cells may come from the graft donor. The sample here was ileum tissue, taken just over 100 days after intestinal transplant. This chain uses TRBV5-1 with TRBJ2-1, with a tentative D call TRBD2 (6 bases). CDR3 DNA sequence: TGCGCCAGCAGCCACTTTAGCGGCAACTCCTACAATGAGCAGTTCTTC. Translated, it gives CASSHFSGNSYNEQFF.